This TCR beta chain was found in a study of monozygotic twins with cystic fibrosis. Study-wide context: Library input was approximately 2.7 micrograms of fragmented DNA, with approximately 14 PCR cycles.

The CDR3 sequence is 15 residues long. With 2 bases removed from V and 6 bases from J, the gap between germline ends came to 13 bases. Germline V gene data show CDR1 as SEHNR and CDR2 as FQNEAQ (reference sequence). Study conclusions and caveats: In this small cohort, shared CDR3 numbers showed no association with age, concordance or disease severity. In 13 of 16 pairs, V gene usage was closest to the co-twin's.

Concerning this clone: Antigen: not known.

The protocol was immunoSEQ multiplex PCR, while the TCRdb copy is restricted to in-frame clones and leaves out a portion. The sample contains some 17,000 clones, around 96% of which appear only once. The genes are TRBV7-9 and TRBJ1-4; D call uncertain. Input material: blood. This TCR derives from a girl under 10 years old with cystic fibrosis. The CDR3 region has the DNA TGTGCCAGCAGCTTATCGGGAGGGTCTTATGAAAAACTGTTTTTT. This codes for CASSLSGGSYEKLFF.